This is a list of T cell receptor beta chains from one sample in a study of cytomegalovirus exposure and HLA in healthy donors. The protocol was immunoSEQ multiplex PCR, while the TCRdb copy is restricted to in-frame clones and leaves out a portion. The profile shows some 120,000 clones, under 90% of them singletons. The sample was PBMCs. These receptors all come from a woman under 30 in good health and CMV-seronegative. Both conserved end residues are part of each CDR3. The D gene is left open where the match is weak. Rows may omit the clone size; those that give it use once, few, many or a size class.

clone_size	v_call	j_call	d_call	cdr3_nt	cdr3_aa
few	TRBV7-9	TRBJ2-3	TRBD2	TGTGCCAGCAGACCACCCTTAGCGGGAGGCGTGGATACGCAGTATTTT	CASRPPLAGGVDTQYF
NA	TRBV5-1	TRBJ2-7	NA	TGCGCCAGTTCGGTCGAGGGAGCCCCCTACGAGCAGTACTTC	CASSVEGAPYEQYF
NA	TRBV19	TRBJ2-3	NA	TGTGCCAGTAGTATTCTCACGAGAGATACGCAGTATTTT	CASSILTRDTQYF
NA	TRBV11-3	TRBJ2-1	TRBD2	TGTGCCAGCAGCCCAGGGACTAGCGGATACAATGAGCAGTTCTTC	CASSPGTSGYNEQFF
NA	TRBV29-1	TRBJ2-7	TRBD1	TGCAGCGTTGTGGGACAGGACTCCTACGAGCAGTACTTC	CSVVGQDSYEQYF
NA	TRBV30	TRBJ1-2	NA	TGTGCCTGGAGACGGCGTGGAGGTCTGAATAGTGGAGGCTACACCTTC	CAWRRRGGLNSGGYTF
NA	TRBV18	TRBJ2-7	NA	TGTGCCAGCTCACCTCCCAGCTCCTACGAGCAGTACTTC	CASSPPSSYEQYF
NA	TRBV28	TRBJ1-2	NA	TGTGCCAGCAGTTCTGGGGGGGAGATACCCTATGGCTACACCTTC	CASSSGGEIPYGYTF
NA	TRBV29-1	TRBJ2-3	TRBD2	TGCAGCGATCGGGTAGCGGGAGGAAATACGCAGTATTTT	CSDRVAGGNTQYF
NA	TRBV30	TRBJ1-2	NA	TGTGCCGGAACGGGACTCTACTATGGCTACACCTTC	CAGTGLYYGYTF
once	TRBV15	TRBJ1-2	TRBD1	TGTGCCACCAACCCGGGACAGGGGGCTAGTGGCTACACCTTC	CATNPGQGASGYTF
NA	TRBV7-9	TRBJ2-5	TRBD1	TGTGCCAGCAGCCCACTTCAGGGGGCGGCAGGAGGGGGTGGGGAGACCCAGTACTTC	CASSPLQGAAGGGGETQYF
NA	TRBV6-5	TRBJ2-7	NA	TGTGCCAGCAGTTTCCGATCCGGGGCGGGGAACTACGAGCAGTACTTC	CASSFRSGAGNYEQYF
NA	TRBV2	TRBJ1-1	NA	TGTGCCAAGAACGTACAGGGCCAGGAAGCTTTCTTT	CAKNVQGQEAFF
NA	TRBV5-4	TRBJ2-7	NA	TGTGCCAGCAGCTTGGTGGGGGAGGACGAGCAGTACTTC	CASSLVGEDEQYF
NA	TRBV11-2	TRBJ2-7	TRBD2	TGTGCCAGCAGCTTTCTCACTAGCGGGAGCCCCTACGAGCAGTACTTC	CASSFLTSGSPYEQYF
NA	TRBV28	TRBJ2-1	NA	TGTGCCAGCAGTCGGGGTGATCTGTACAATGAGCAGTTCTTC	CASSRGDLYNEQFF
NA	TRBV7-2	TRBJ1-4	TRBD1	TGTGCCAGCAGCGCGGGACAGGGGGTAAAACTGTTTTTT	CASSAGQGVKLFF
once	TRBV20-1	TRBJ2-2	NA	TGCAGTGCTAGAGACGGCGGGGAGCTGTTTTTT	CSARDGGELFF
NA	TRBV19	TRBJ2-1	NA	TGTGCCAGTAGTAGCCCCGGGGGGCGGTATGAGCAGTTCTTC	CASSSPGGRYEQFF
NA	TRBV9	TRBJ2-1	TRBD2	TGTGCCAGCAGCGGGACTAGCGGGAGCAGAACCTACAATGAGCAGTTCTTC	CASSGTSGSRTYNEQFF
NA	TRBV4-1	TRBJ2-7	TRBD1	TGCGCCAGCAGCCAAGAAGCCCGGAGGACAGGAGCCTACGAGCAGTACTTC	CASSQEARRTGAYEQYF
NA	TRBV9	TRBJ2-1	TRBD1	TGTGCCAGCAGCGGAGGGGGCTCTAGCTCCTACAATGAGCAGTTCTTC	CASSGGGSSSYNEQFF
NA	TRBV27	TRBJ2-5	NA	TGTGCCAGCAGTGCCCGACATTTGTACCAAGAGACCCAGTACTTC	CASSARHLYQETQYF
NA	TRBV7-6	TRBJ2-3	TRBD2	TGTGCCAGCAGCTTAGAGATCGGGAGGGGAGCAGATACGCAGTATTTT	CASSLEIGRGADTQYF
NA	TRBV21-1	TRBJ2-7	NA	TGTGCCAGCAGCCCCCGGGGGGCGGGTGAGCAGTACTTC	CASSPRGAGEQYF
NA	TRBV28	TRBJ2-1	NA	TGTGCCAGCAGTTTTCTAGACGCAAGCTCCTACAATGAGCAGTTCTTC	CASSFLDASSYNEQFF
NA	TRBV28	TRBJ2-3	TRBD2	TGTGCCAGCAGTAAAGCGGGAGACACAGATACGCAGTATTTT	CASSKAGDTDTQYF
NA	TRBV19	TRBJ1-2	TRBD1	TGTGCCAGTAGATACCTCCAAGGACAGGGCCCCTATGGCTACACCTTC	CASRYLQGQGPYGYTF
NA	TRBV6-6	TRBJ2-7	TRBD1	TGTGCCAGCAGTTACTCAGGGGACAGTCTCTCCTACGAGCAGTACTTC	CASSYSGDSLSYEQYF
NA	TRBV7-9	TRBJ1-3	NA	TGTGCCAGCAGCTCCGGACTGTTCTCTGGAAACACCATATATTTT	CASSSGLFSGNTIYF
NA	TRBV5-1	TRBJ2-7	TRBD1	TGCGCCAGCAGCCCCGGGACAGGAAGAGCCTACGAGCAGTACTTC	CASSPGTGRAYEQYF
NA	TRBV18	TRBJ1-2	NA	TGTGCCAGCTCTCGCAGCGGGGTCCGCTATGGCTACACCTTC	CASSRSGVRYGYTF
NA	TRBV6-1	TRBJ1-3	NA	TGTGCCAGCAGTGGAAGGACAGCTACTACTGGAAACACCATATATTTT	CASSGRTATTGNTIYF
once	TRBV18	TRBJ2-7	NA	TGTGCCAGCTCAGCGACAGCCGGGACACCGGCCTACGAGCAGTACTTC	CASSATAGTPAYEQYF
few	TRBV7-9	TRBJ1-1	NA	TGTGCCAGCAGCTGGGGGCTCATGAACACTGAAGCTTTCTTT	CASSWGLMNTEAFF
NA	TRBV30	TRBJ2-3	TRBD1	TGTGCCTGTCAGGGGGCCACCGTTTCGGATACGCAGTATTTT	CACQGATVSDTQYF
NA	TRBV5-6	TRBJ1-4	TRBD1	TGTGCCAGCAGCCCGACAGGGGGCGATGAAAAACTGTTTTTT	CASSPTGGDEKLFF
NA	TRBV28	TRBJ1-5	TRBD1	TGTGCCAGCAGTCGTACACACAGGGGTGGGCCTCAGCATTTT	CASSRTHRGGPQHF
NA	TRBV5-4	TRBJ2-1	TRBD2	TGTGCCAGCAGCTTCCTAGCGGGAGGTCAGAATGAGCAGTTCTTC	CASSFLAGGQNEQFF
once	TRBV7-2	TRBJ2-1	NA	TGTGCCAGCAGCTTAGTCATGAGGAATGAGCAGTTCTTC	CASSLVMRNEQFF
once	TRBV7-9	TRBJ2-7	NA	TGTGCCAGCAGCGGGTCGGGGGACTCCTACGAGCAGTACTTC	CASSGSGDSYEQYF
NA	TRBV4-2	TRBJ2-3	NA	TGTGCCAGCAGCCAAGAGGTAACGGTCACAGATACGCAGTATTTT	CASSQEVTVTDTQYF
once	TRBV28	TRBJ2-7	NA	TGTGCCAGCAGGCAGACTAGAGGGCCCTACGAGCAGTACTTC	CASRQTRGPYEQYF
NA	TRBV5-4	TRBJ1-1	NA	TGTGCCAGCAGCTTGGAGGCGGGGTTCATGAACACTGAAGCTTTCTTT	CASSLEAGFMNTEAFF